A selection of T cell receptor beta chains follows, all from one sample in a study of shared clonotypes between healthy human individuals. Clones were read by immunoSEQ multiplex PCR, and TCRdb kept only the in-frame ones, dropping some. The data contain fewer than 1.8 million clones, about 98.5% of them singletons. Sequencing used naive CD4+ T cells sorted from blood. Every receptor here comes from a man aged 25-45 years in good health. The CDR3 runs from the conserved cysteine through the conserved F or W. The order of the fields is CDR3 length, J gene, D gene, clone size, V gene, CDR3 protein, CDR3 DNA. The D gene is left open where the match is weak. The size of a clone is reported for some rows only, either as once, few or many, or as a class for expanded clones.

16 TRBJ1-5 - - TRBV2 CASSEAGAGPDQPQHF TGTGCCAGCAGTGAAGCGGGGGCAGGGCCCGATCAGCCCCAGCATTTT
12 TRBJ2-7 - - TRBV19 CATSSGYYEQYF TGTGCCACCTCGTCGGGTTACTACGAGCAGTACTTC
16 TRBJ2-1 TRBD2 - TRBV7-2 CASSLFGGRPSGEQFF TGTGCCAGCAGCTTATTCGGCGGGAGGCCCAGCGGTGAGCAGTTCTTC
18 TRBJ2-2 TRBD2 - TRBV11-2 CASSLDSRLAGNTGELFF TGTGCCAGCAGCTTAGATTCCCGACTAGCGGGGAACACCGGGGAGCTGTTTTTT
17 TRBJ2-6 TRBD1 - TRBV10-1 CASSERDRGSGANVLTF TGCGCCAGCAGTGAGCGGGACAGGGGGTCTGGGGCCAACGTCCTGACTTTC
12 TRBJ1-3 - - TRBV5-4 CASSLLGRKGDF TGTGCCAGCAGTCTTTTGGGCCGGAAAGGTGATTTT
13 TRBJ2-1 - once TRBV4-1 CASSTRGLNEQFF TGCGCCAGCAGCACTCGGGGTTTGAATGAGCAGTTCTTC
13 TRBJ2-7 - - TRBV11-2 CASSFYLDYEQYF TGTGCCAGCAGCTTCTACCTCGACTACGAGCAGTACTTC
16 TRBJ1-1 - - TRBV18 CASSPLPPRGNTEAFF TGTGCCAGCTCACCATTGCCCCCCCGAGGGAACACTGAAGCTTTCTTT
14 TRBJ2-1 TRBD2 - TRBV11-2 CASSVPGLAVEQFF TGTGCCAGCAGCGTACCGGGACTAGCAGTTGAGCAGTTCTTC